One T cell receptor beta chain is described in this entry. The target antigen is unknown. These data come from a study of PD-1 blockade in classical Hodgkin lymphoma. Notes on the study in general: The diversity seen at baseline in complete responders resembled that of newly diagnosed patients.

Germline CDR1 reads PRHDT; CDR2 reads FYEKMQ (reference sequence). The germline V and J ends were trimmed by 5 bases and 1 base, with 12 bases remaining between them. The CDR3 runs to 16 residues. TCRdb's copy holds only in-frame clones and misses some; the assay was immunoSEQ multiplex PCR. The sample records about 100,000 clones, roughly 91% being singletons. Following autologous stem cell transplantation, relapse occurred in every patient, and exposure to brentuximab vedotin varied. This clonotype was obtained from a human donor with classical Hodgkin lymphoma. The sample was peripheral blood mononuclear cells (PBMCs), taken before the second cycle of nivolumab. The rearrangement uses TRBV13 and TRBJ2-6; D unclear. CDR3 amino acids: CASSETQISGANVLTF. The CDR3 nucleotides read TGTGCCAGCAGCGAGACCCAGATTTCTGGGGCCAACGTCCTGACTTTC.